These 30 T cell receptor beta chains were all obtained from the same sample, sequenced in a study of shared clonotypes between healthy human individuals. Method: immunoSEQ multiplex PCR; TCRdb's copy keeps in-frame clones and lacks some. Counted here are approximately 1.5 million clones, approximately 98% occurring once; the ten biggest clones make up about 0.42%. The sequenced sample was naive CD4+ T cells sorted from blood. Subset in this sample: CD45RA+ positively selected. These TCRs come from a man aged 30-40 years in good health.

The chain joins TRBV18 to TRBJ2-1; 8 bases match TRBD2. From germline, CDR1 is KGHSH and CDR2 LQKENI. The CDR3 contains 13 residues. The V segment lost 5 bases and the J segment 9 bases; nucleotides outside the gene matches: 6. The CDR3 here is CASSGTSNLEQFF. CDR3 coding DNA: TGTGCCAGCTCAGGGACTAGTAATCTTGAGCAGTTCTTC.

Comments on this clone: Additional DNA sequences in this sample encode the identical CDR3. The chain uses TRBV4-1 and TRBJ2-7, with 10 positions matching TRBD1. Losses at the gene ends were 1 base for V and 2 bases for J; bases not matched to a gene: 2. Germline loops: CDR1 MGHRA, CDR2 YSYEKL. This CDR3 has 15 residues. CDR3 nucleotide sequence: TGCGCCAGCAGCCAAGGACAGGGGGCAACCTACGAGCAGTACTTC. Protein sequence: CASSQGQGATYEQYF.

The rearrangement joins TRBV7-2 to TRBJ2-7; D is perhaps TRBD1 or TRBD2 (6 bases each). The V end was cut by 6 bases, the J end by 5 bases, with 17 bases between. The CDR3 extends over 14 amino acids. CDR1 is SGHTA, CDR2 FQGNSA, per germline. The CDR3 sequence is CASSSWVGGHEQYF. DNA of the CDR3: TGTGCCAGCAGTTCCTGGGTGGGGGGCCACGAGCAGTACTTC. The whole variable domain, remainder taken from reference TRBV7-2 and TRBJ2-7, is GAGVSQSPSNKVTEKGKDVELRCDPISGHTALYWYRQSLGQGLEFLIYFQGNSAPDKSGLPSDRFSAERTGGSVSTLTIQRTQQEDSAVYLCASSSWVGGHEQYFGPGTRLTVT.

As concerns this clone: Other DNA sequences in the sample encode the same CDR3. V usage is TRBV7-9 and J usage is TRBJ2-3; no firm D call. From germline, CDR1 is SEHNR and CDR2 FQNEAQ (reference sequence). Trimming pared 1 base from V and 0 bases from J, leaving 5 bases between. This CDR3 spans 14 amino acids. DNA for the CDR3: TGTGCCAGCAGCTTAGACGGTAGCACAGATACGCAGTATTTT. Residues: CASSLDGSTDTQYF. The whole variable domain, filled in from reference TRBV7-9 and TRBJ2-3, reads DTGVSQNPRHKITKRGQNVTFRCDPISEHNRLYWYRQTLGQGPEFLTYFQNEAQLEKSRLLSDRFSAERPKGSFSTLEIQRTEQGDSAMYLCASSLDGSTDTQYFGPGTRLTVL.

The chain employs TRBV30 and TRBJ1-3; 10 bases match TRBD1. The CDR3 spans 15 residues. The germline gives CDR1 GTSNPN, CDR2 SVGIG (reference sequence). J gave up 3 bases and V 7 bases, and 9 bases lay outside the gene matches. DNA of the CDR3: TGTGCCTCCAGGCCGGGACAGGGGTTTGGAAACACCATATATTTT. Protein product: CASRPGQGFGNTIYF.

V and J are TRBV28 and TRBJ1-1, with TRBD1 matching 7 bases. The CDR3 has 13 amino acids. Germline values: CDR1 MDHEN, CDR2 SYDVKM. V lost 8 bases, J lost 5 bases, and 8 bases stayed unmatched. CDR3 DNA: TGTGCCAGCCTTCCGACAGGGACGACTGAAGCTTTCTTT. Its translation: CASLPTGTTEAFF.

The chain links TRBV5-5 to TRBJ2-5; D is perhaps TRBD1 (6 bases). Trimming removed 7 bases from V and 1 base from J, with 14 bases in between. This CDR3 has 14 amino acids. Germline loops: CDR1 SGHKS, CDR2 YYEKEE (reference sequence). CDR3 region: CASSIGGPQETQYF. The CDR3 nucleotides are TGTGCCAGCTCCATAGGGGGTCCCCAAGAGACCCAGTACTTC. Complete variable domain (other parts from reference TRBV5-5 and TRBJ2-5): DAGVTQSPTHLIKTRGQQVTLRCSPISGHKSVSWYQQVLGQGPQFIFQYYEKEERGRGNFPDRFSARQFPNYSSELNVNALLLGDSALYLCASSIGGPQETQYFGPGTRLLVL.

This rearrangement joins TRBV19 to TRBJ1-5, with 7 bases matching TRBD1. With 5 bases clipped from V and 4 bases from J, the junction kept 5 bases outside the gene matches. The V gene's germline CDR1 is LNHDA and CDR2 SQIVND (reference sequence). This CDR3 region has 14 residues. The CDR3 here is CASSGDRLNQPQHF. The CDR3 DNA is TGTGCCAGTAGTGGGGACAGATTGAATCAGCCCCAGCATTTT.

The chain is built from TRBV5-1 and TRBJ1-2; D gene unclear. Germline CDR1 is SGHRS and CDR2 is YFSETQ. The V end was cut by 1 base, the J end by 4 bases, with 17 bases between. This CDR3 contains 16 residues. The CDR3 bases are TGCGCCAGCAGCTTGAGCAGCCAGGCGCCACTCTATGGCTACACCTTC. This sequence encodes CASSLSSQAPLYGYTF.

This clone came up once. The chain is built from TRBV6-5 and TRBJ2-1; D possibly corresponds to TRBD2 (6 bases). The CDR3 is made up of 15 amino acids. V dropped 5 bases and J dropped 2 bases, with 13 bases sitting between them. Germline CDR1 reads MNHEY; CDR2 reads SVGAGI. The CDR3 DNA reads TGTGCCAGCAGTACCGGGACTCCGGCCTACAATGAGCAGTTCTTC. This sequence encodes CASSTGTPAYNEQFF.

The chain has TRBV2 and TRBJ2-7; 8 bases fit TRBD2. The CDR3 has 15 residues. Germline loops: CDR1 SNHLY, CDR2 FYNNEI. Losses at the gene ends were 6 bases for V and 5 bases for J; bases not matched to a gene: 12. CDR3 residues: CASSPRVGGAHEQYF. CDR3 nucleotides: TGTGCCAGCAGCCCTCGGGTCGGGGGGGCCCACGAGCAGTACTTC. The whole variable domain, remainder taken from reference TRBV2 and TRBJ2-7, is EPEVTQTPSHQVTQMGQEVILRCVPISNHLYFYWYRQILGQKVEFLVSFYNNEISEKSEIFDDQFSVERPDGSNFTLKIRSTKLEDSAMYFCASSPRVGGAHEQYFGPGTRLTVT.

The V gene is TRBV7-9, the J gene TRBJ1-1; D is uncertain. The V gene's germline CDR1 is SEHNR and CDR2 FQNEAQ (reference sequence). This CDR3 is 12 amino acids long. Trimming shortened V by 1 base and J by 7 bases, and 7 bases separated the two germline ends. The CDR3 reads CASSLGQNEAFF. CDR3 sequence (DNA): TGTGCCAGCAGCTTAGGGCAGAATGAAGCTTTCTTT.

V usage is TRBV7-6 and J usage is TRBJ2-7; 9 nucleotides line up with TRBD1. Germline CDR1 and CDR2: SGHVS and FNYEAQ. Trimming cost V 1 base and J 5 bases; bases outside gene matches: 9. The CDR3 length is 16 residues. The CDR3 sequence: CASSLGTGGANHEQYF. The CDR3 nucleotides read TGTGCCAGCAGCTTAGGCACAGGGGGCGCGAATCACGAGCAGTACTTC.

V is TRBV28 and J is TRBJ2-1, with no clear D. This CDR3 is 12 amino acids long. Looked up from germline, CDR1 is MDHEN and CDR2 is SYDVKM. Trimming stripped 6 bases from V and 9 bases from J, with 12 bases between. The CDR3 here is CASSEGSREQFF. Here the CDR3 DNA reads TGTGCCAGCAGCGAAGGGTCTCGTGAGCAGTTCTTC.

The chain carries TRBV4-1 and TRBJ2-2, with TRBD1 matching 10 bases. Germline V gene lookup returns CDR1 MGHRA and CDR2 YSYEKL. With 1 base clipped from V and 7 bases from J, the junction kept 3 bases outside the gene matches. The CDR3 covers 15 residues. CDR3 DNA sequence: TGCGCCAGCAGCCAAGTCGGGACAGGGGTCGGGGAGCTGTTTTTT. It specifies CASSQVGTGVGELFF.

V usage is TRBV29-1 and J usage is TRBJ1-1, with D possibly matching TRBD1 (5 bases). The length of the CDR3 is 13 residues. CDR1 SQVTM and CDR2 ANQGSEA come from the germline V gene. The V gene lost 7 bases and the J gene lost 4 bases, with 16 bases spanning the gap. The CDR3 DNA is TGCAGCGGGTCTCAAGGGGTCGTCACTGAAGCTTTCTTT. Amino acids: CSGSQGVVTEAFF.

The chain combines TRBV18 with TRBJ2-4; 8 bases fit TRBD1. With 5 bases clipped from V and 2 bases from J, the junction kept 5 bases outside the gene matches. The CDR3 length is 15 residues. Germline-derived CDR1 and CDR2 are KGHSH and LQKENI. CDR3 residues: CASSSGGAPKNIQYF. The CDR3, as DNA: TGTGCCAGCTCATCAGGGGGCGCTCCCAAAAACATTCAGTACTTC.

The chain couples TRBV11-3 to TRBJ1-4; a possible D gene is TRBD1 (5 bases). In germline, CDR1 is SGHNT, CDR2 YENEEA. The CDR3 consists of 14 residues. V was pared by 5 bases and J by 1 base, with 8 bases between. The CDR3 loop reads CASSLGRTNEKLFF. CDR3 nucleotides: TGTGCCAGCAGCCTGGGACGAACTAATGAAAAACTGTTTTTT. The variable domain in full, completed from reference TRBV11-3 and TRBJ1-4, reads EAGVVQSPRYKIIEKKQPVAFWCNPISGHNTLYWYLQNLGQGPELLIRYENEEAVDDSQLPKDRFSAERLKGVDSTLKIQPAELGDSAVYLCASSLGRTNEKLFFGSGTQLSVL.

A word on this clone: Other DNA variants within this sample encode the same CDR3. This rearrangement joins TRBV10-1 to TRBJ2-5, with D perhaps assigned TRBD1 or TRBD2 (5 bases each). The CDR3 spans 14 residues. The germline gives CDR1 WNHNN, CDR2 SYGVQD (reference sequence). V lost 0 bases, J lost 5 bases, and 10 bases lay in between. The CDR3: CASSESPGRETQYF. CDR3 DNA sequence: TGCGCCAGCAGTGAGTCACCGGGGCGGGAGACCCAGTACTTC.

The V call is TRBV20-1, the J call TRBJ1-2, with a tentative D call TRBD1 (6 bases). This CDR3 comprises 11 residues. Germline V gives CDR1 DFQATT, CDR2 SNEGSKA (reference sequence). CDR3 nucleotides: TGCCTGCAGAGGGGGGTAGGTGGCTACACCTTC. Its translation is CLQRGVGGYTF.

Points on this clone: The sample contains more than one DNA sequence encoding this CDR3. The chain joins TRBV9 to TRBJ2-3, with D unclear. With 0 bases removed from V and 1 base from J, the gap between germline ends came to 6 bases. CDR1 SGDLS and CDR2 YYNGEE come from the germline V gene. The CDR3 has 14 amino acids. The CDR3 here is CASSVDSRTDTQYF. DNA of the CDR3: TGTGCCAGCAGCGTAGACTCCCGCACAGATACGCAGTATTTT.

The rearrangement links TRBV20-1 to TRBJ1-1; a weak D match, TRBD1 (6 bases). CDR1 is DFQATT, CDR2 SNEGSKA, per germline (reference sequence). This CDR3 comprises 11 residues. The ends were cut back, 4 bases at V and 7 bases at J, with 10 bases in the middle. As DNA, the CDR3 is TGCAGTGCTAAACAGGGATTTGAAGCTTTCTTT. As protein: CSAKQGFEAFF.

V usage is TRBV27 and J usage is TRBJ2-7; D is uncertain. Trimming shortened V by 5 bases and J by 0 bases, and 14 bases separated the two germline ends. Germline V gene lookup returns CDR1 MNHEY and CDR2 SMNVEV (reference sequence). This CDR3 spans 15 amino acids. For the CDR3, the DNA is TGTGCCAGCAGTGTAGTAAAACACTCCTCCTACGAGCAGTACTTC. It is translated as CASSVVKHSSYEQYF.

This clone is a singleton in its sample. J is TRBJ2-2 and V is TRBV9, with TRBD2 matching over 7 bases. This CDR3 contains 18 residues. Germline V gives CDR1 SGDLS, CDR2 YYNGEE. Trimming at V came to 0 bases and at J to 4 bases, leaving 12 bases not matched to a gene. The CDR3 DNA is TGTGCCAGCAGCGTAGGGGCGGGAGTAAACGCGGGCACCGGGGAGCTGTTTTTT. It is translated as CASSVGAGVNAGTGELFF.

Turning to this clone: Other DNA sequences of this sample code for an identical CDR3. The rearrangement joins TRBV5-1 to TRBJ2-3; 7 bases map to TRBD2. The CDR3 runs 14 residues. CDR1 and CDR2 from the germline V gene are SGHRS and YFSETQ. The V segment lost 4 bases and the J segment 0 bases; nucleotides outside the gene matches: 2. The CDR3 sequence is CASSLAASTDTQYF. CDR3 coding DNA: TGCGCCAGCAGCCTAGCGGCTAGCACAGATACGCAGTATTTT.

V is TRBV9 and J is TRBJ2-2; possible D gene TRBD2, 5 bases. CDR3 length: 12 amino acids. Germline values: CDR1 SGDLS, CDR2 YYNGEE. Deletions cut 5 bases from V and 7 bases from J, with 9 bases between. CDR3 DNA: TGTGCCAGCAGAGCGGAGGACGGGGAGCTGTTTTTT. Its protein product is CASRAEDGELFF. Full variable domain (rest looked up from reference TRBV9 and TRBJ2-2): DSGVTQTPKHLITATGQRVTLRCSPRSGDLSVYWYQQSLDQGLQFLIQYYNGEERAKGNILERFSAQQFPDLHSELNLSSLELGDSALYFCASRAEDGELFFGEGSRLTVL.

The J gene is TRBJ2-1, the V gene TRBV13; 9 bases are shared with TRBD2. J lost 4 bases, V lost 2 bases, and 6 bases had no gene match. This CDR3 has 16 residues. Germline loops: CDR1 PRHDT, CDR2 FYEKMQ (reference sequence). The DNA of the CDR3 is TGTGCCAGCAGCTTAATAGCGGGAGAGGGGTACAATGAGCAGTTCTTC. Protein product: CASSLIAGEGYNEQFF.

J is TRBJ1-5 and V is TRBV2, with 7 bases fitting TRBD1. The germline V gene encodes CDR1 SNHLY and CDR2 FYNNEI. The trim removed 8 bases at V and 5 bases at J, leaving 6 bases unmatched. The CDR3 has 13 amino acids. CDR3 loop: CASEAGGDQPQHF. The CDR3 region has the DNA TGTGCCAGCGAGGCAGGGGGGGATCAGCCCCAGCATTTT.

The chain employs TRBV18 and TRBJ2-2; 7 bases line up with TRBD2. The CDR3 loop spans 16 amino acids. The V gene's germline CDR1 is KGHSH and CDR2 LQKENI. Trimming took 6 bases from V and 4 from J; bases not matched to a gene: 11. The CDR3 region is CASSLGLVSVTGELFF. Here the CDR3 DNA reads TGTGCCAGCTCTCTCGGACTAGTGTCTGTCACCGGGGAGCTGTTTTTT.

The genes are TRBV5-5 and TRBJ2-3; D is uncertain. The CDR3 covers 16 residues. V lost 0 bases and J 0 bases, leaving 11 bases between the germline ends. Germline values: CDR1 SGHKS, CDR2 YYEKEE (reference sequence). The CDR3 DNA reads as TGTGCCAGCAGCTTGGTCGGCAGGTCTAGCACAGATACGCAGTATTTT. Its protein product is CASSLVGRSSTDTQYF.